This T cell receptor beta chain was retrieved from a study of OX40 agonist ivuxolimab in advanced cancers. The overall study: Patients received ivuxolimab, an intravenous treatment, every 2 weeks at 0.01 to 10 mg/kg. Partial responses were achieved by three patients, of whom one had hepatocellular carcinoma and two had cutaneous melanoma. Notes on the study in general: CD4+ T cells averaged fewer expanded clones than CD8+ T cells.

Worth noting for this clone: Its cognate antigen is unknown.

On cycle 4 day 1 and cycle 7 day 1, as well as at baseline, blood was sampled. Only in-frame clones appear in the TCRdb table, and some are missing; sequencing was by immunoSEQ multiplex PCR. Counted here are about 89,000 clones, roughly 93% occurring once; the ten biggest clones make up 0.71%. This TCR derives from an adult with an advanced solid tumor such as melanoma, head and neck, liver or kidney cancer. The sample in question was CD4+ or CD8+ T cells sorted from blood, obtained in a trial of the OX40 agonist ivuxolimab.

CDR3 nucleotides: TGTGCCAGCAGCAATAACAGGGGGCGGGAAGGGTGCAATCAGCCCCAGCATTTT. Translation: CASSNNRGREGCNQPQHF. The chain joins TRBV21-1 to TRBJ1-5; TRBD1 was called by the table and not checked on the DNA. TRBV21-1 represents a pseudogene. CDR3 length: 18 amino acids.